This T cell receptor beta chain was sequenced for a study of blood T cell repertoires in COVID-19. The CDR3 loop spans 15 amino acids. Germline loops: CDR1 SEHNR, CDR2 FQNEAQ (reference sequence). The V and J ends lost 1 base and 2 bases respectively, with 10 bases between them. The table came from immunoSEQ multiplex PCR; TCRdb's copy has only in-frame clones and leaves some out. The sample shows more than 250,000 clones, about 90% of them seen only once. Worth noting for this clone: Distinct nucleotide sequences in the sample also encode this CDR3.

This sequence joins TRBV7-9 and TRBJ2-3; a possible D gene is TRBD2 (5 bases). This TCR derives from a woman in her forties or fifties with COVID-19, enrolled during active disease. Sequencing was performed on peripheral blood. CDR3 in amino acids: CASSLGAGNTDTQYF. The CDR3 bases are TGTGCCAGCAGCTTAGGGGCGGGTAACACAGATACGCAGTATTTT. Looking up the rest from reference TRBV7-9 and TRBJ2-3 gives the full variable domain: DTGVSQNPRHKITKRGQNVTFRCDPISEHNRLYWYRQTLGQGPEFLTYFQNEAQLEKSRLLSDRFSAERPKGSFSTLEIQRTEQGDSAMYLCASSLGAGNTDTQYFGPGTRLTVL.